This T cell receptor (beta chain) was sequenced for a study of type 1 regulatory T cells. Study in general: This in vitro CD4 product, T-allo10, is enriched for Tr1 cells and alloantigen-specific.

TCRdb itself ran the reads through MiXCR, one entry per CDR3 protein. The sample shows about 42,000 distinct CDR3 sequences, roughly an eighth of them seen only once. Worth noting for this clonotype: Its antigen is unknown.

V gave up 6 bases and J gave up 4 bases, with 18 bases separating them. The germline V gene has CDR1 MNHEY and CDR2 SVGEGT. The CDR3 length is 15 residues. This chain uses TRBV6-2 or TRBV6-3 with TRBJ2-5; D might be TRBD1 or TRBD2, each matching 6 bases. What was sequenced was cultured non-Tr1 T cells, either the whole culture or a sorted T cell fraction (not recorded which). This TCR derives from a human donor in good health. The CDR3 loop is CASRESPGGRETQYF. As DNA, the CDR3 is TGTGCCAGCAGGGAATCCCCCGGGGGCCGAGAGACCCAGTACTTC.